A selection of T cell receptor beta chains follows, all from one sample in a study of CD8 T cells in ankylosing spondylitis. TCRdb passed the 5' RACE reads through MiXCR, listing each CDR3 protein once. The profile shows some 840,000 distinct CDR3 sequences, approximately 10% of them singletons. What was sequenced was blood, either unsorted or a sorted T cell fraction (not recorded which). Source of these receptors: a male donor with ankylosing spondylitis. Each CDR3 is given with its conserved first and last residue. Each record gives: CDR3 protein, clone size, V gene, D gene. A D gene is named only where the DNA matches it firmly. Where a row states a size, it is once, few, many or the class of an expanded clone; other rows omit it.

CDR3: CSAFWPSSYEQYF
size: NA
V: TRBV20-1
D: NA

CDR3: CASSVVGRRGYNEQFF
size: few
V: TRBV9
D: NA

CDR3: CASSDRDRGFYEQYF
size: many
V: TRBV7-9
D: TRBD1

CDR3: CASIDRGPTDTQYF
size: NA
V: TRBV6-1
D: TRBD1

CDR3: CASSWWDEQFF
size: few
V: TRBV6-2/TRBV6-3
D: NA

CDR3: CASSYSIGLALSEQYF
size: few
V: TRBV6-5
D: TRBD2

CDR3: CSAKSVAGPSYNEQFF
size: few
V: TRBV20-1
D: NA

CDR3: CASSLGAFLYEQYF
size: NA
V: TRBV12-3/TRBV12-4
D: NA

CDR3: CASSLERRGLQPQHF
size: NA
V: TRBV7-2
D: TRBD1

CDR3: CASVQGSEAFF
size: few
V: TRBV10-3
D: NA

CDR3: CASSEEDSHDFDPTDTQYF
size: NA
V: TRBV6-1
D: NA

CDR3: CASSSQEQAKNIQYF
size: few
V: TRBV28
D: NA

CDR3: CAISEGTDNEKLFF
size: NA
V: TRBV10-3
D: TRBD1

CDR3: CASSRTYRDTTYEQYF
size: many
V: TRBV4-3
D: NA

CDR3: CASSYSGTNYGYTF
size: many
V: TRBV6-5
D: NA

CDR3: CSAHQGARGYTF
size: NA
V: TRBV20-1
D: TRBD1

CDR3: CASNHGEKETQYF
size: many
V: TRBV7-6
D: NA

CDR3: CASIGRTYNEQFF
size: NA
V: TRBV28
D: NA

CDR3: CATLVRGGDTQYF
size: NA
V: TRBV7-9
D: NA

CDR3: CATSRDFRGYSNQPQHF
size: NA
V: TRBV15
D: TRBD1

CDR3: CASSPRVGRFNYGYTF
size: few
V: TRBV4-3
D: NA

CDR3: CATSETRDRFKQFF
size: many
V: TRBV24-1
D: TRBD1

CDR3: CASRRGTVYEQYF
size: many
V: TRBV6-5
D: NA